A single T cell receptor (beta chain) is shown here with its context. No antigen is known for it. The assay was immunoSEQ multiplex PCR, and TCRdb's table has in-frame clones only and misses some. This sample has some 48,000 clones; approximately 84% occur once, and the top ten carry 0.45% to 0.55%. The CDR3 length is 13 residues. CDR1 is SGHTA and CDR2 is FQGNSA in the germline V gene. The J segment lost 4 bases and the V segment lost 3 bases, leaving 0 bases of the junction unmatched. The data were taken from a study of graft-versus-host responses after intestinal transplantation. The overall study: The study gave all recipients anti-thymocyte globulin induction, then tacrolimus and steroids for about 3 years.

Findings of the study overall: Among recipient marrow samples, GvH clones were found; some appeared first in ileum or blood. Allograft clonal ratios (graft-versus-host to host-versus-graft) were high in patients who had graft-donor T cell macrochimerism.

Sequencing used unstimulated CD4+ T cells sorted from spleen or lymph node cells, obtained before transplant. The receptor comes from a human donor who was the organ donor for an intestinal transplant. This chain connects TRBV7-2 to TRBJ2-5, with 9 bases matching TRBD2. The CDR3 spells CASSFSGRETQYF. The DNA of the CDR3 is TGTGCCAGCAGCTTTAGCGGGAGAGAGACCCAGTACTTC.